In this sample, the clone carrying this T cell receptor (beta chain) turned up a few times. This specimen belongs to a study of radiotherapy plus CTLA-4 blockade in lung cancer. From germline, CDR1 is LNHDA and CDR2 SQIVND (reference sequence). The CDR3 length is 15 residues. Trimming took off 1 base at V and 4 bases at J, with 12 bases between the two ends. TCRdb's copy holds only in-frame clones and misses some; the assay was immunoSEQ multiplex PCR. The sample carries approximately 65,000 clones, approximately 80% recorded once. The chain joins TRBV19 to TRBJ2-3; D may be TRBD2 (6 bases). The sequence derives from a human donor with non-small cell lung cancer who had a complete response to radiotherapy plus ipilimumab. Sequencing was performed on peripheral blood, taken from a patient treated with radiotherapy plus ipilimumab. CDR3 amino acids: CASSIALTSSDTQYF. The CDR3 nucleotides read TGTGCCAGTAGTATAGCCCTGACTAGTTCAGATACGCAGTATTTT.